A single TCR beta chain is shown here with its context. Its specificity is unknown. This sample stems from a study of OX40 agonist ivuxolimab in advanced cancers. Whole-study context: Of mixed ages from roughly 23 to 85 and averaging approximately 60 years, the group was approximately 84% male. General study points: Expanded clones were, on average, more numerous among CD8+ T cells than CD4+. There was clonal expansion of CD4+ and CD8+ blood T cells by week 6 at 0.1 to 3.0 mg/kg.

Germline loops: CDR1 SGHDT, CDR2 YYEEEE. V lost 4 bases and J lost 0, with 15 bases in between. This CDR3 is 16 amino acids long. Generated by immunoSEQ multiplex PCR, the TCRdb table keeps only in-frame clones and is missing some. Here the sample spans about 83,000 clones, about 92% being singletons. V is TRBV5-6 and J is TRBJ2-3; D is ambiguous. The receptor was derived from an adult with an advanced solid tumor such as melanoma, head and neck, liver or kidney cancer. Specimen: CD4+ or CD8+ T cells sorted from blood, collected in a trial of the OX40 agonist ivuxolimab. CDR3 protein: CASSKRLGPSTDTQYF. Written as DNA, the CDR3 is TGTGCCAGCAGCAAACGTCTCGGTCCAAGCACAGATACGCAGTATTTT.